This TCR beta chain stems from a study of T-cell memory formation after mild COVID-19. Researchers used 5'RACE with constant-segment primers to make TCR alpha and TCR beta cDNA libraries that carry sample barcodes and UMIs. TCRdb passed the 5' RACE reads through MiXCR, listing each CDR3 protein once. Among approximately 250,000 distinct CDR3 sequences listed, around 17% were seen once. The source is a man between 18 and 29 years old who had mild COVID-19 (a few samples of this study predate the infection). Cell type and time point are not known. Sequencing used PBMCs or a T cell subset sorted from them (not recorded which).

The CDR3 sequence: CASSPMGSLREQYF. The CDR3 DNA reads TGTGCCAGCAGCCCAATGGGGTCTTTACGCGAGCAGTACTTC. This chain joins TRBV7-6 and TRBJ2-7; unclear D gene. The germline gives CDR1 SGHVS, CDR2 FNYEAQ. The CDR3 runs to 14 residues. Trimming left V 5 bases short and J 6 bases short, with 17 bases between.